Included here is one T cell receptor (beta chain) sequence, with context. The entry originates in a study of blood T cell repertoires in COVID-19. Assay used: immunoSEQ multiplex PCR; TCRdb lists only in-frame clones, some missing. Of roughly 200,000 clones listed, around 82% were seen once; the top ten hold around 5.2%. The germline V gene has CDR1 LGHNA and CDR2 YSLEER. With V trimmed by 3 bases and J by 0 bases, 18 bases remained unmatched. The CDR3 has 20 amino acids. The chain employs TRBV4-3 and TRBJ2-3; TRBD1 matches at 7 bases. This TCR came from a woman aged 55-70 years with acute COVID-19. Material for sequencing was PBMCs or T cells enriched from blood (not recorded which). The CDR3 here is CASSQPGQEDSGISTDTQYF. The CDR3, as DNA: TGCGCCAGCAGCCAGCCTGGACAGGAAGACTCCGGGATTAGCACAGATACGCAGTATTTT.